Reported below is one TCR beta chain. This clonotype was recorded a few times. No antigen is known for it. No much larger clonotype is one base removed from it; base qualities were not supplied. These data originate in a study of regulatory T cells in long-lasting Graves disease (dated by TCRdb to about 2021). Context from the whole study: Antithyroid drugs had been taken for less than 3 months by newly diagnosed Graves' disease patients. Patients with persistent Graves' disease were compared with patients with newly diagnosed Graves' disease using TCR sequencing and RNA sequencing of peripheral blood. The study was conducted in China and was registered as a clinical trial. A total of about 33 samples were covered by TCR sequencing, comprising some 13 persistent and around 20 newly diagnosed Graves' disease patients. Overall study results and their limits: The study examined only peripheral blood because the primary lesion, thyroid tissue, could not be accessed. The authors acknowledged the small sample size as a limitation that may reduce accuracy. Only the TCR beta chain was sequenced and analyzed. Persistent Graves' disease patients showed lower TCR Shannon entropy and fewer highly expanded clones than newly diagnosed patients, suggesting clonal expansion. TRBV28, TRBJ1-2 and TRBJ2-5 were preferentially used in persistent disease, while TRBV20-1 and TRBJ2-1 were favored in newly diagnosed disease. A larger number of public clonotypes was shared among persistent patients (around 3,000) than among newly diagnosed patients (roughly 930).

V is shortened by 5 bases, J by 4 bases, and the region joining them spans 18 bases. From cysteine to phenylalanine, the CDR3 is 17 amino acids long. Kept here is only the CDR3 DNA, which spans 51 bases and is read in frame from base 1. The time point label for this specimen denotes: newly diagnosed GD, antithyroid drugs for less than 3 months. For both TCR sequencing and RNA sequencing, RNA was extracted from PBMCs using TRIzol. The diagnosis of Graves' disease followed American Thyroid Association guidelines. Patients for the study were recruited at an endocrinology department in Xi'an, China. Each patient gave around 9 milliliters of peripheral blood, collected in an EDTA anticoagulant tube. Ficoll Paque Plus density gradient separation was used to isolate PBMCs, and no further T cell sorting was performed. An Agilent 2100 Bioanalyzer and agarose gel were used to assess RNA quality, and a NanoDrop 2000 was used to measure RNA concentration.

Libraries were built with multiplex PCR. The instrument given in TCRdb is Illumina HiSeq 4000. TCR beta libraries were built with iRepertoire HTBI primers and Arm-PCR amplification of CDR3 regions. Before sequencing, the PCR products went through gel purification. The published analysis was carried out like this. Across samples, 55 to 80 TRBV and approximately 15 TRBJ segments were identified and used for gene usage analysis of CDR3 amino acid clonotypes. Filtered high-quality paired reads were merged into contigs using COPE and FqMerger. BLAST was used to align contigs to IMGT TRBV, TRBD and TRBJ reference genes, with CDR3 defined following IMGT. Any clonotype with a frequency above 0.1% was classified as a highly expanded clone. Shannon entropy was used to measure repertoire diversity, and the Gini coefficient was used to measure V-J evenness. Clonotypes shared by more than one individual were considered public. In TCRdb, the public reads were trimmed at Q25 with fastp and aligned with MiXCR, with productive beta chains retained. Each CDR3 protein gets just one entry, which takes the most common genes and DNA from the rows behind it. The V and J calls follow TCRdb's processing rather than the paper's. For this sample the table gives over 300,000 distinct CDR3 sequences, of which around 16% were detected only once. The top ten hold about 20% of the sample.

The chain employs TRBV12-3 or TRBV12-4 and TRBJ2-6, with the D gene too uncertain to name. Sequencing was performed on peripheral blood mononuclear cells (PBMCs), taken at new diagnosis, from a patient treated with antithyroid drugs. The TCR sequence derives from a female donor with Graves disease. The CDR3 is CASSPTRWASGANVLTF. The DNA is TGTGCCAGCAGTCCAACCCGGTGGGCCTCCGGGGCCAACGTCCTGACTTTC.